Listed below are T cell receptor beta chains from one sample, sequenced in a study of blood T cells in healthy people across ages. TCRdb called the 5' RACE reads again in MiXCR, with one record for every CDR3 protein. The table includes over 700,000 distinct CDR3 sequences, approximately 25% detected once. Another study also made use of these data, one on T cells of mothers and their children.

Sequenced input: blood. These TCRs come from a boy younger than 18 in good health. Both conserved end residues are part of each CDR3.

j_call v_call cdr3_aa
TRBJ2-5 TRBV7-9 CASSSRDPGQGETQYF
TRBJ2-1 TRBV7-9 CASSPRGEVGSYNEQFF
TRBJ2-5 TRBV11-2 CASSIRVIETQYF
TRBJ1-4 TRBV15 CATKGSEKLFF
TRBJ1-2 TRBV6-5 CASTGRTNYGYTF
TRBJ2-1 TRBV11-2 CASSRQGTAYNEQFF
TRBJ2-7 TRBV29-1 CSVQPSDQSEQYF
NA TRBV20-1 CSARALRLAGASRSTYEQYF
TRBJ2-5 TRBV7-9 CASARRGETQYF
TRBJ2-3 TRBV9 CASSDSGNTDTQYF
TRBJ2-1 TRBV4-1 CASSQELGLAGDEQFF
TRBJ1-2 TRBV29-1 CSGERANYGYTF
TRBJ2-7 TRBV2 CASSERGQLSYEQYF
TRBJ1-1 TRBV11-3 CASSSRRAGGAEAFF
TRBJ2-5 TRBV9 CASSASGTSVGAETQYF
NA TRBV11-2 CASSLITGGELDEQFF
TRBJ1-5 TRBV6-2/TRBV6-3 CASSRPGPLSGNQPQHF